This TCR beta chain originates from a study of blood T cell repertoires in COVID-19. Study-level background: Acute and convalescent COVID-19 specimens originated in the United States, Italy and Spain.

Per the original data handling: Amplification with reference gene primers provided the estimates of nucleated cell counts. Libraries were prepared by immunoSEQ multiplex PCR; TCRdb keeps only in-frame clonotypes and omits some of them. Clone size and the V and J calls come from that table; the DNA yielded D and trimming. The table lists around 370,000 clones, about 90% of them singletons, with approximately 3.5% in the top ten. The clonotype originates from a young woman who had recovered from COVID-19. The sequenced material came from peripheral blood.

This chain's CDR3 is CASSLGDNEQFF. DNA of the CDR3: TGCGCCAGCAGCTTAGGGGACAATGAGCAGTTCTTC. V and J are TRBV5-1 and TRBJ2-1; D is possibly TRBD1 (5 bases). Trimming cost V 2 bases and J 5 bases, with 5 bases left between them. Germline CDR1 SGHRS, CDR2 YFSETQ. This CDR3 is built from 12 residues.